This T cell receptor beta chain was observed in a study of cytomegalovirus exposure and HLA in healthy donors. Researchers ran the PCR with 60 Vbeta and 13 Jbeta primers. Here immunoSEQ multiplex PCR was the method, and the copy in TCRdb shows in-frame clones only, minus some. The data contain about 170,000 clones, around 75% of them singletons. The V gene end was trimmed by 0 bases and the J gene end by 5 bases; junction bases not matched to a gene: 6. This CDR3 contains 16 residues. CDR1 and CDR2 from the germline V gene are LNHDA and SQIVND (reference sequence). Turning to this clone: Its antigen is unknown.

Study-wide findings and caveats: A missense variant in DCLRE1C was later tied to TCR beta V- and J-gene trimming. The authors listed 164 TCR beta chains as cytomegalovirus-associated. Most of the TCR beta V segments (in an earlier analysis) were productive either about 87% or about 30% of the time.

The sample comprised PBMCs. The clonotype comes from a male donor in good health and CMV-seronegative. V is TRBV19 and J is TRBJ2-1; 8 bases match TRBD2. DNA of the CDR3: TGTGCCAGTAGTATAGATCCGGGGGGGGGCCACAATGAGCAGTTCTTC. Amino acids: CASSIDPGGGHNEQFF.